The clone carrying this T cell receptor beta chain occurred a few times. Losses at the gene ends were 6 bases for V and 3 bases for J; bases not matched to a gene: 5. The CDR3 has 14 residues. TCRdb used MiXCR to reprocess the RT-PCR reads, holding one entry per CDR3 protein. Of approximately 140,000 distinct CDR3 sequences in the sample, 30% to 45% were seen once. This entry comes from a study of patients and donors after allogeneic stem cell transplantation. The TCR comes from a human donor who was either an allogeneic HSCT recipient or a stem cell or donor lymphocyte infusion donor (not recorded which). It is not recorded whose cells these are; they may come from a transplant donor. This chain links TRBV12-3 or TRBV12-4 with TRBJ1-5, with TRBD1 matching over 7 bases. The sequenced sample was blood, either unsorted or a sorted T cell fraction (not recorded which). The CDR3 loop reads CASRARGNNQPQHF. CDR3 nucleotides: TGTGCCAGCAGGGCCAGGGGGAACAATCAGCCCCAGCATTTT.